These T cell receptor beta chains were read from a single sample in a study of early T cells in non-severe SARS-CoV-2 infection. TCRdb used MiXCR to reprocess the 5' RACE reads, holding one entry per CDR3 protein. Here the sample spans around 62,000 distinct CDR3 sequences, over 4.5% being singletons. Sequenced sample: whole blood. Every receptor here comes from an adult who was a healthcare worker with PCR-confirmed SARS-CoV-2 infection or an uninfected control (not recorded which). CDR3s include the opening cysteine and the closing phenylalanine or tryptophan. Clone size appears in some rows only: once, few, many, or a class for an expanded clone.

clone_size,cdr3_length,j_call,v_call,cdr3_aa
many,13,TRBJ2-5,TRBV10-3,CAISDGNEETQYF
NA,12,TRBJ2-1,TRBV30,CAWSPAADEQFF
many,14,TRBJ1-1,TRBV9,CASSSWDGNTEAFF
many,16,TRBJ2-7,TRBV10-3,CAISDRRTGEGYEQYF
NA,15,TRBJ2-3,TRBV11-2,CASSLDLARANTQYF
many,13,TRBJ2-7,TRBV20-1,CSAVAESSYEQYF
NA,15,TRBJ1-5,TRBV6-2/TRBV6-3,CASSFGLVRNQPQHF
NA,13,TRBJ2-3,TRBV18,CASSPRDEYTQYF
many,19,TRBJ1-6,TRBV3-1,CASSQGDTPGSSYNSPLHF
few,15,TRBJ2-3,TRBV5-4,CASSLDPGATDTQYF
few,12,TRBJ2-5,TRBV27,CATAEDQETQYF
many,16,TRBJ2-7,TRBV4-2,CASSQEGRGGAYEQYF
many,16,TRBJ1-2,TRBV5-1,CASSLGVRQANYGYTF
many,16,TRBJ1-4,TRBV6-5,CASSDRGRQTNEKLFF
NA,14,TRBJ2-3,TRBV3-1,CASSKGTSTDTQYF
few,13,TRBJ2-3,TRBV6-2/TRBV6-3,CASSYSARDTQYF
many,13,TRBJ2-3,TRBV2,CASRTIGTDTQYF
NA,16,TRBJ2-7,TRBV7-2,CASSLTTPGLTYEQYF
few,16,TRBJ1-4,TRBV24-1,CATSDSPGTDNEKLFF
many,15,TRBJ2-7,TRBV27,CASSLKAGGPYEQYF
few,13,TRBJ2-7,TRBV11-2,CASSLDRRYEQYF
few,14,TRBJ2-5,TRBV29-1,CSVEDTALGETQYF
many,14,TRBJ2-1,TRBV24-1,CATSKGTFGFEQFF
few,16,TRBJ1-4,TRBV20-1,CSAIGTGGDSHGKLFF
many,14,TRBJ2-7,TRBV6-1,CASSGAGAVYEQYF
few,15,TRBJ2-3,TRBV7-6,CASSYLTSATDTQYF
many,13,TRBJ2-3,TRBV9,CASSFTRADTQYF
NA,12,TRBJ1-4,TRBV5-4,CASSLDGEKLFF
many,13,TRBJ2-3,TRBV20-1,CSARVGVGDTQYF
few,15,TRBJ2-7,TRBV7-2,CASFPGAGGTHEQYF
many,16,TRBJ1-1,TRBV12-5,CASGAAGTGGSTEVFF
NA,13,TRBJ2-3,TRBV29-1,CSVAGLNTDTQYF
NA,15,TRBJ1-4,TRBV7-9,CASSGETGQWEKLFF
many,13,TRBJ2-1,TRBV27,CASRDRGGNEQFF
many,14,TRBJ2-7,TRBV14,CASSQAGLSYEQYF
many,15,TRBJ2-3,TRBV5-6,CASSLRGGGTDTQYF
NA,17,TRBJ2-3,TRBV19,CASSSRQAPLLTDTQYF
many,16,TRBJ1-1,TRBV12-3/TRBV12-4,CASSLAAIGGNTEAFF
many,14,TRBJ1-2,TRBV5-6,CASSLAGSNYGYTF
NA,8,TRBJ2-1,TRBV29-1,CSVEEQFF